What follows are 28 T cell receptor beta chains derived from one specimen sequenced in a study of a mutant IDH1 vaccine in newly diagnosed glioma. Stated time point: week 47, end of study. All doses held 300 ug of mutant IDH1 20-mer peptide, with topical imiquimod. Sequenced by immunoSEQ multiplex PCR; TCRdb stores in-frame clones only, minus some. The profile shows under 40,000 clones, around 81% of them singletons. Antigens for these TCRs are unknown. Sample: PBMCs, taken from a glioma patient whose treatment included an IDH1 peptide vaccine. Every receptor here comes from a man aged 25 to 40 with glioma.

The V call is TRBV10-2, the J call TRBJ2-7; D remains ambiguous. CDR1 and CDR2 (germline): WSHSY, SAAADI. The CDR3 spans 11 residues. V lost 1 base and J lost 3, with 1 base in between. CDR3 DNA: TGCGCCAGCAGTGAGTTCTACGAGCAGTACTTC. As protein: CASSEFYEQYF.

This clone was seen only once. This sequence joins TRBV7-8 and TRBJ2-7; D is unresolved. CDR3 length: 16 residues. CDR1 and CDR2 from the germline V gene are SGHVS and FQNEAQ. The V end was cut by 7 bases, the J end by 0 bases, with 19 bases between. The CDR3 loop is CASTPLPPGSSYEQYF. In DNA, the CDR3 is TGTGCCAGCACACCCCTTCCGCCGGGTAGCTCCTACGAGCAGTACTTC.

The rearrangement uses TRBV4-3 and TRBJ2-1; 7 bases line up with TRBD2. This CDR3 has 17 residues. Germline V gives CDR1 LGHNA, CDR2 YSLEER. Trimming at V came to 4 bases and at J to 7 bases, leaving 16 bases not matched to a gene. The CDR3 DNA reads as TGCGCCAGCAGCCGACTCTGGGGGGGAAAGCCGCCAAATGAGCAGTTCTTC. Amino acid sequence: CASSRLWGGKPPNEQFF.

The genes are TRBV5-1 and TRBJ1-2; weak D call: TRBD1 (6 bases). The CDR3 is 18 amino acids. CDR1 is SGHRS and CDR2 is YFSETQ in the germline V gene. V lost 1 base and J 2 bases, leaving 21 bases between the germline ends. The CDR3 sequence: CASSLSLPGRGQNYGYTF. The DNA for the CDR3 is TGCGCCAGCAGCTTGAGTTTACCGGGCAGGGGCCAAAACTATGGCTACACCTTC.

This clone is a singleton in its sample. The V and J genes are TRBV4-1 and TRBJ1-1; 8 positions match TRBD1. J was trimmed by 4 bases and V by 3 bases; bases with no gene match: 4. This CDR3 region has 14 residues. The germline V gene encodes CDR1 MGHRA and CDR2 YSYEKL. CDR3 residues: CASSHVDRATEAFF. The CDR3, as DNA: TGCGCCAGCAGCCATGTGGACAGGGCCACTGAAGCTTTCTTT.

The chain recombines TRBV5-1 with TRBJ2-3; TRBD2 aligns across 11 bases. The junction had 7 bases not matched to a gene; V was cut back by 4 bases and J by 0 bases. Germline V gene sequence: CDR1 SGHRS, CDR2 YFSETQ. The CDR3 has 17 residues. CDR3 DNA sequence: TGCGCCAGCAGCATAACTAGCGGGGGACAAAGCACAGATACGCAGTATTTT. Translated, it gives CASSITSGGQSTDTQYF.

V gene TRBV19 combines with J gene TRBJ2-7; D is ambiguous. CDR3 length: 12 residues. CDR1 LNHDA and CDR2 SQIVND come from the germline V gene (reference sequence). Deletions cut 10 bases from V and 7 bases from J, with 17 bases between. CDR3 loop: CATRGKAQEQYF. CDR3 DNA sequence: TGTGCCACACGAGGTAAGGCGCAGGAGCAGTACTTC.

The rearrangement links TRBV19 to TRBJ1-6, with 7 bases lining up with TRBD1. This CDR3 has 13 amino acids. Per the germline V gene, CDR1 is LNHDA and CDR2 is SQIVND (reference sequence). Trimming cost V 10 bases and J 7 bases; bases outside gene matches: 7. This chain's CDR3 is CATKTGTNSPLHF. The CDR3 nucleotides read TGTGCCACGAAGACAGGGACGAATTCACCCCTCCACTTT.

The CDR3 region is CSVEGRGANYGYTF. CDR3 in DNA: TGCAGCGTTGAAGGGAGGGGAGCTAACTATGGCTACACCTTC. This chain links TRBV29-1 with TRBJ1-2; TRBD1 might be the D (5 bases). The V and J ends lost 1 base and 0 bases respectively, with 9 bases between them. CDR1 and CDR2 from the germline V gene are SQVTM and ANQGSEA. The CDR3 runs to 14 residues. The full variable domain, rest sourced from reference TRBV29-1 and TRBJ1-2, is SAVISQKPSRDICQRGTSLTIQCQVDSQVTMMFWYRQQPGQSLTLIATANQGSEATYESGFVIDKFPISRPNLTFSTLTVSNMSPEDSSIYLCSVEGRGANYGYTFGSGTRLTVV.

This sequence joins TRBV29-1 and TRBJ2-2; 8 nucleotides align to TRBD2. This CDR3 has 16 residues. The germline V gene has CDR1 SQVTM and CDR2 ANQGSEA. Trimming removed 7 bases from V and 5 bases from J; junction bases left unmatched: 15. CDR3 loop: CSADNGSGSRTGELFF. CDR3 DNA: TGCAGCGCTGATAATGGGAGCGGGAGCCGGACCGGGGAGCTGTTTTTT.

V usage is TRBV4-3 and J usage is TRBJ1-1; D call uncertain. Per germline, CDR1 LGHNA and CDR2 YSLEER. CDR3 size: 13 residues. V dropped 0 bases and J dropped 5 bases, with 7 bases sitting between them. CDR3 loop: CASSQEGRTEAFF. In DNA, the CDR3 is TGCGCCAGCAGCCAAGAGGGCAGAACTGAAGCTTTCTTT.

The chain links TRBV9 to TRBJ2-7; 10 nucleotides match TRBD2. The germline CDR1 and CDR2 sequences are SGDLS and YYNGEE. J gave up 3 bases and V 0 bases, and 6 bases lay outside the gene matches. The length of the CDR3 is 16 residues. DNA for the CDR3: TGTGCCAGCAGCGTAGCGAAGGCTAGCGGGAGCTACGAGCAGTACTTC. Translated: CASSVAKASGSYEQYF.

Concerning this clone: One junction end disagrees with the germline gene, perhaps due to a read error. The rearrangement links TRBV10-3 to TRBJ2-2, with a tentative D call TRBD1 (6 bases). CDR1 and CDR2 (germline): ENHRY, SYGVKD. The CDR3 runs to 18 residues. For the CDR3, the DNA is TGTACCATCAATTTCTCGCCCACAGGGAGTAGGGACACCGGGGAGCTGTTTTTT. Translation: CTINFSPTGSRDTGELFF.

V usage is TRBV5-6 and J usage is TRBJ1-2; no firm D call. The CDR3 spans 15 residues. Germline CDR1 SGHDT, CDR2 YYEEEE. Trimming stripped 6 bases from V and 3 bases from J, with 18 bases between. Written as DNA, the CDR3 is TGTGCCAGCACTTTTGGGCCTCGGCCAGACTATGGCTACACCTTC. Translation gives CASTFGPRPDYGYTF. The whole variable domain, remainder taken from reference TRBV5-6 and TRBJ1-2, is DAGVTQSPTHLIKTRGQQVTLRCSPKSGHDTVSWYQQALGQGPQFIFQYYEEEERQRGNFPDRFSGHQFPNYSSELNVNALLLGDSALYLCASTFGPRPDYGYTFGSGTRLTVV.

The rearrangement joins TRBV30 to TRBJ1-1; maybe TRBD1 (6 bases). The V end was cut by 2 bases, the J end by 4 bases, with 14 bases between. The CDR3 is made up of 14 amino acids. Germline V gene sequence: CDR1 GTSNPN, CDR2 SVGIG (reference sequence). The CDR3 sequence is CAWSYTTGVTEAFF. DNA of the CDR3: TGTGCCTGGAGTTACACGACAGGAGTCACTGAAGCTTTCTTT. The whole variable domain, filled in from reference TRBV30 and TRBJ1-1, reads SQTIHQWPATLVQPVGSPLSLECTVEGTSNPNLYWYRQAAGRGLQLLFYSVGIGQISSEVPQNLSASRPQDRQFILSSKKLLLSDSGFYLCAWSYTTGVTEAFFGQGTRLTVV.

J is TRBJ1-5 and V is TRBV30, with a weak D call TRBD1 (5 bases). The ends were cut back, 5 bases at V and 2 bases at J, with 10 bases in the middle. Germline CDR1 and CDR2: GTSNPN and SVGIG (reference sequence). This CDR3 comprises 13 residues. The chain's CDR3 is CAWGDSGNQPQHF. The CDR3 DNA reads TGTGCCTGGGGGGACTCGGGCAATCAGCCCCAGCATTTT.

This chain links TRBV29-1 with TRBJ1-1, with D unclear. The V gene lost 5 bases and the J gene lost 3 bases, with 13 bases spanning the gap. This CDR3 has 13 residues. Germline CDR1 reads SQVTM; CDR2 reads ANQGSEA. The CDR3 DNA follows: TGCAGCGTTTCAACTCGGATCGACACTGAAGCTTTCTTT. It is translated as CSVSTRIDTEAFF.

This rearrangement joins TRBV2 to TRBJ1-4; D is perhaps TRBD1 (6 bases). Trimming shortened V by 4 bases and J by 8 bases, and 8 bases separated the two germline ends. This CDR3 is 12 amino acids long. Per the germline V gene, CDR1 is SNHLY and CDR2 is FYNNEI. In DNA, the CDR3 is TGTGCCAGCAGTGTACAGGGAGAAAAACTGTTTTTT. This codes for CASSVQGEKLFF.

V is TRBV2 and J is TRBJ1-3, with TRBD1 as a possible D gene (6 bases). Germline CDR1 is SNHLY and CDR2 is FYNNEI. Trimming pared 10 bases from V and 3 bases from J, leaving 13 bases between. The CDR3 is 13 amino acids. The DNA for the CDR3 is TGTGCCACCTCACAGGGTCATGGAAACACCATATATTTT. Its translation: CATSQGHGNTIYF.

V usage is TRBV2 and J usage is TRBJ1-5; D gene uncertain. With 6 bases removed from V and 3 bases from J, the gap between germline ends came to 9 bases. The CDR3 runs to 13 residues. The germline CDR1 and CDR2 sequences are SNHLY and FYNNEI. CDR3 amino acids: CASRPGPNQPQHF. Here the CDR3 DNA reads TGTGCCAGCAGACCTGGCCCCAATCAGCCCCAGCATTTT.

J is TRBJ2-7 and V is TRBV4-1; a possible D gene is TRBD2 (6 bases). CDR1 and CDR2 from the germline V gene are MGHRA and YSYEKL. Trimming removed 3 bases at V and 3 bases at J, with 12 bases between. CDR3 length: 14 residues. Here the CDR3 reads CASSQSGLDYEQYF. Here the CDR3 DNA reads TGCGCCAGCAGCCAGTCGGGACTGGACTACGAGCAGTACTTC.

This clone has only one observation. The chain has TRBV7-9 and TRBJ1-2, with 8 bases fitting TRBD1. CDR3 length equals 13 residues. In germline, CDR1 is SEHNR, CDR2 FQNEAQ (reference sequence). The V gene end was trimmed by 2 bases and the J gene end by 6 bases; junction bases not matched to a gene: 2. Here the CDR3 reads CASSLSTGDGYTF. The CDR3 DNA sequence: TGTGCCAGCAGCTTATCGACAGGGGATGGCTACACCTTC.

The CDR3 bases are TGCGCCAGCAGCTCCCGCGGGGGAGCCTCCTACGAGCAGTACTTC. Its protein product is CASSSRGGASYEQYF. This chain links TRBV5-1 with TRBJ2-7, with TRBD2 identical over 7 bases. Per the germline V gene, CDR1 is SGHRS and CDR2 is YFSETQ. The V segment lost 3 bases and the J segment 0 bases; nucleotides outside the gene matches: 6. This CDR3 is built from 15 residues.

The chain couples TRBV5-1 to TRBJ2-7, with D perhaps TRBD2 (7 bases). V shed 7 bases and J shed 2 bases, with 19 bases lying between them. The CDR3 is 15 residues long. The germline gives CDR1 SGHRS, CDR2 YFSETQ. The CDR3 spells CASASRGAVPYEQYF. The CDR3 DNA sequence: TGCGCCAGCGCCAGCCGGGGGGCAGTTCCCTACGAGCAGTACTTC.

V is TRBV5-1 and J is TRBJ1-4; 8 nucleotides align to TRBD1. This CDR3 is 14 amino acids long. V was clipped by 2 bases and J by 7 bases; unmatched bases: 4. From germline, CDR1 is SGHRS and CDR2 YFSETQ. The CDR3 protein is CASSFGQGGEKLFF. The CDR3 DNA reads as TGCGCCAGCAGCTTCGGACAGGGAGGTGAAAAACTGTTTTTT.

This chain uses TRBV7-9 with TRBJ2-7; 8 nucleotides agree with TRBD1. This CDR3 is built from 16 residues. The V and J ends lost 5 bases and 0 bases, in that order; junction bases with no gene match: 9. Germline V gene data show CDR1 as SEHNR and CDR2 as FQNEAQ (reference sequence). The CDR3 sequence: CASSIGQGEGSYEQYF. The CDR3 DNA is TGTGCCAGCAGCATCGGACAGGGAGAGGGCTCCTACGAGCAGTACTTC.

In DNA, the CDR3 is TGTGCCAGCAGCACCACGGGACAGAGCACAGATACGCAGTATTTT. Translated: CASSTTGQSTDTQYF. The rearrangement joins TRBV7-9 to TRBJ2-3; 7 bases agree with TRBD1. Trimming at V came to 5 bases and at J to 0 bases, leaving 5 bases not matched to a gene. The length of the CDR3 is 15 residues. The germline V gene encodes CDR1 SEHNR and CDR2 FQNEAQ (reference sequence).

The gene calls are TRBV6-5 and TRBJ2-5, with D perhaps being TRBD1 or TRBD2 (5 bases each). Trimming left V 5 bases short and J 4 bases short, with 8 bases between. The CDR3 spans 12 residues. Germline V lookup: CDR1 MNHEY, CDR2 SVGAGI. This CDR3 reads CASSTGGETQYF. CDR3 nucleotides: TGTGCCAGCAGTACTGGGGGAGAGACCCAGTACTTC.